This T cell receptor beta chain derives from a study of T-cell reconstitution after alpha-beta-depleted transplantation in children. General study results and limits: About two months after transplant, alpha-beta T cells reportedly came from several hundred expanded graft clones.

In this sample, this clonotype turned up a few times. The antigen is not known. Germline V CDR1 and CDR2: SQVTM, ANQGSEA. This CDR3 has 12 amino acids. V was cut by 4 bases and J by 4 bases, with 7 bases left in between. During its preparation, the TCRbeta library received unique molecular identifiers. TCRdb re-called the PCR reads with MiXCR, one entry per CDR3 protein. The sample shows 500,000 to 650,000 distinct CDR3 sequences, 10% to 15% of them seen only once. This clonotype originated in a male patient younger than 18 who had a stem cell transplant for acute myeloid leukemia, so the T cells may come from the graft donor. The J gene is TRBJ2-2, the V gene TRBV29-1; D gene ambiguous. Sequenced material: PBMCs, mostly from graft donor cells, taken 360 days after TCRalphabeta/CD19-depleted stem cell transplant. Written as DNA, the CDR3 is TGCAGCGTTGTTGTAGCCACCGGGGAGCTGTTTTTT. It is translated as CSVVVATGELFF.